This T cell receptor beta chain originates from a study of CD4 T cells in relation to SARS-CoV-2 and coronaviruses. Whole-study findings and limits: The cross-reactivity analysis covered only spike protein, not other viral proteins. Each donor contributed either pre-pandemic or post-infection samples, not both.

V was clipped by 6 bases and J by 4 bases, with 18 bases between them. The CDR3 is made up of 15 amino acids. Germline CDR1 is MDHEN and CDR2 is SYDVKM. About this clone itself: Antigen unknown.

Sequenced by immunoSEQ multiplex PCR; TCRdb stores in-frame clones only, minus some. The sample has roughly 61,000 clones, 75% to 90% seen once. Unexposed donor CD4+ T cells date from 2011-2018, before the COVID-19 pandemic. The TCR sequence derives from a human donor in good health. Sequencing was performed on memory CD4+ T cells from PBMCs. The chain uses TRBV28 and TRBJ1-1, with a weak D call TRBD1 (5 bases). The CDR3 DNA is TGTGCCAGCAGCCCTACTGGGCGGGGGAGCACTGAAGCTTTCTTT. It codes for CASSPTGRGSTEAFF.